The 27 T cell receptor beta chains in this list originate from one sample, sequenced in a study of patients and donors after allogeneic stem cell transplantation (dated by TCRdb to about 2020). Receptors were amplified or captured by RT-PCR. For sequencing, a NextSeq 550 was employed. TCRdb reprocessed the public reads (quality trimming at Q25 with fastp, clone calling with MiXCR) and kept in-frame beta chains. Each CDR3 protein appears once, grouped with its most common genes and DNA. The sample table records 150,000 to 200,000 distinct CDR3 sequences; roughly two fifths of these occur just once. Approximately 32% of the sample comes from the top ten. Specimen: blood, either unsorted or a sorted T cell fraction (not recorded which). These receptor sequences come from a human donor who was either an allogeneic HSCT recipient or a stem cell or donor lymphocyte infusion donor (not recorded which). It is not recorded whose cells these are; they may come from a transplant donor.

This clonotype was seen more than once but under ten times. This CDR3 reads CASSYSPDTINYGYTF. The CDR3 DNA is TGTGCCAGCAGTTACTCGCCGGACACAATTAACTATGGCTACACCTTC. The chain has TRBV6-6 and TRBJ1-2, with a weak D call TRBD1 (5 bases). Trimming shortened V by 0 bases and J by 1 base, and 12 bases separated the two germline ends. Germline V lookup: CDR1 MNHNY, CDR2 SVGAGI (reference sequence). The CDR3 sequence is 16 residues long.

The genes are TRBV12-3 or TRBV12-4 and TRBJ1-1, with 9 bases fitting TRBD1. V shed 5 bases, J shed 6 bases, and the junction held 7 bases outside the gene matches. The CDR3 consists of 14 residues. The CDR3 coding sequence is TGTGCCAGCAGTGCGGGACAGGGAACTGCTGAAGCTTTCTTT. This encodes CASSAGQGTAEAFF.

The table lists this clonotype with a few counts. The V gene is TRBV6-6, the J gene TRBJ1-1; no clear D gene. Germline-derived CDR1 and CDR2 are MNHNY and SVGAGI (reference sequence). The ends were cut back, 0 bases at V and 0 bases at J, with 11 bases in the middle. This CDR3 has 16 amino acids. The CDR3 here is CASSYSITTVNTEAFF. The CDR3 DNA reads as TGTGCCAGCAGTTACTCGATCACCACAGTGAACACTGAAGCTTTCTTT.

The chain joins TRBV6-5 to TRBJ2-2; TRBD1 is a possible D gene (6 bases). CDR1 and CDR2 from the germline V gene are MNHEY and SVGAGI. V shed 2 bases and J shed 5 bases, with 9 bases lying between them. The CDR3 totals 14 residues. DNA of the CDR3: TGTGCCAGCAGTTACCAGCAGGGGACCGGGGAGCTGTTTTTT. Its translation: CASSYQQGTGELFF.

This rearrangement joins TRBV5-1 to TRBJ2-1; the match to TRBD2 covers 11 bases. Germline V lookup: CDR1 SGHRS, CDR2 YFSETQ. This CDR3 spans 16 amino acids. With 4 bases clipped from V and 7 bases from J, the junction kept 10 bases outside the gene matches. CDR3: CASSPGLAGGRNEQFF. CDR3 coding DNA: TGCGCCAGCAGCCCTGGCCTAGCGGGAGGACGGAATGAGCAGTTCTTC.

This clonotype was found a few times. The rearrangement links TRBV29-1 to TRBJ2-7; 10 bases align to TRBD2. CDR1 SQVTM and CDR2 ANQGSEA come from the germline V gene. J gave up 3 bases and V 6 bases, and 8 bases lay outside the gene matches. CDR3 size: 14 residues. CDR3 protein: CSVRPGLANYEQYF. The CDR3, as DNA: TGCAGCGTCCGACCGGGACTAGCGAACTACGAGCAGTACTTC.

The rearrangement uses TRBV7-2 and TRBJ2-3; TRBD1 matches at 8 bases. After removal of 5 bases from V and 11 bases from J, the junction contained 12 bases not matched to a gene. The CDR3 has 14 residues. Germline CDR1 and CDR2: SGHTA and FQGNSA. The CDR3 loop is CASSLLSGQGEQYF. CDR3 DNA: TGTGCCAGCAGCCTCCTCTCCGGACAGGGTGAGCAGTATTTT.

The gene calls are TRBV9 and TRBJ1-3, with TRBD1 as a possible D gene (5 bases). V lost 0 bases to trimming and J lost 3 bases, with 13 bases between them. The germline V gene encodes CDR1 SGDLS and CDR2 YYNGEE. The CDR3 loop spans 16 amino acids. The CDR3 sequence: CASSVVPTGVGNTIYF. CDR3 sequence (DNA): TGTGCCAGCAGCGTAGTCCCTACAGGCGTTGGAAACACCATATATTTT.

The chain joins TRBV7-8 to TRBJ2-3; 10 bases agree with TRBD2. V was clipped by 0 bases and J by 2 bases; unmatched bases: 8. CDR1 is SGHVS and CDR2 is FQNEAQ in the germline V gene. The CDR3 loop spans 18 amino acids. The CDR3 coding sequence is TGTGCCAGCAGCTTAGCGTCAGGAGCGGGAGGGGCCACAGATACGCAGTATTTT. The encoded protein is CASSLASGAGGATDTQYF.

In this sample, this clonotype turned up a few times. The gene calls are TRBV27 and TRBJ2-3; D is perhaps TRBD1 or TRBD2 (6 bases each). Germline-derived CDR1 and CDR2 are MNHEY and SMNVEV (reference sequence). The V end was cut by 8 bases, the J end by 2 bases, with 20 bases between. This CDR3 spans 16 amino acids. DNA for the CDR3: TGTGCCAGCGGCCCGAAGGGGGGCTCCCCCACAGATACGCAGTATTTT. Its translation is CASGPKGGSPTDTQYF.

The chain links TRBV13 to TRBJ1-1; D unresolved. The CDR3 spans 15 residues. Between the trimmed V and J ends, which lost 4 bases and 1 base, there was a span of 13 bases. CDR1 and CDR2 from the germline V gene are PRHDT and FYEKMQ (reference sequence). The chain's CDR3 is CASSSATPANTEAFF. CDR3 nucleotides: TGTGCCAGCAGCTCCGCCACCCCGGCGAACACTGAAGCTTTCTTT.

There are a few counts of this clonotype. This rearrangement joins TRBV29-1 to TRBJ1-2; D is ambiguous. V lost 2 bases to trimming and J lost 0 bases, with 10 bases between them. CDR1 is SQVTM, CDR2 ANQGSEA, per germline. The CDR3 totals 14 residues. The CDR3 reads CSVETVNPNYGYTF. The DNA for the CDR3 is TGCAGCGTTGAAACGGTTAATCCTAACTATGGCTACACCTTC. The full variable domain, with the rest looked up from reference TRBV29-1 and TRBJ1-2, is SAVISQKPSRDICQRGTSLTIQCQVDSQVTMMFWYRQQPGQSLTLIATANQGSEATYESGFVIDKFPISRPNLTFSTLTVSNMSPEDSSIYLCSVETVNPNYGYTFGSGTRLTVV.

This clonotype was seen a few times. This sequence joins TRBV6-5 and TRBJ1-5; D remains unclear. V shed 4 bases and J shed 9 bases, with 19 bases lying between them. The CDR3 sequence is 15 residues long. Per germline, CDR1 MNHEY and CDR2 SVGAGI. The CDR3 here is CASSSTGSGLWPQHF. The CDR3, as DNA: TGTGCCAGCAGTTCTACCGGGAGCGGGCTGTGGCCCCAGCATTTT.

J is TRBJ1-2 and V is TRBV28; 8 positions agree with TRBD1. Trimming removed 6 bases from V and 8 bases from J; junction bases left unmatched: 5. The CDR3 loop spans 12 amino acids. CDR1 is MDHEN, CDR2 SYDVKM, per germline. This chain's CDR3 is CASRQGAAGYTF. In DNA, the CDR3 is TGTGCCAGCAGGCAGGGGGCCGCGGGCTACACCTTC.

This sequence joins TRBV7-8 and TRBJ2-1; D gene ambiguous. Trimming removed 0 bases from V and 9 bases from J, with 12 bases in between. The CDR3 covers 14 residues. CDR1 SGHVS and CDR2 FQNEAQ come from the germline V gene. The chain's CDR3 is CASSLARAPAEQFF. CDR3 DNA sequence: TGTGCCAGCAGCTTAGCAAGGGCCCCCGCTGAGCAGTTCTTC.

The chain joins TRBV21-1 to TRBJ2-7; the DNA was not used to check the table's D call, TRBD2. TRBV21-1 is an annotated pseudogene. This CDR3 contains 17 residues. The CDR3 reads CASERTGTSGSIHEQYF. CDR3 DNA sequence: TGTGCCAGCGAGAGAACCGGGACTAGCGGGAGTATCCACGAGCAGTACTTC.

This clonotype was detected a few times. This chain connects TRBV28 to TRBJ1-2; the match to TRBD1 covers 7 bases. The CDR3 is 15 amino acids. Per the germline V gene, CDR1 is MDHEN and CDR2 is SYDVKM. The trim removed 7 bases at V and 2 bases at J, leaving 10 bases unmatched. In DNA, the CDR3 is TGTGCCAGCATTATGGCTCAGGGGGGAAACTATGGCTACACCTTC. The encoded protein is CASIMAQGGNYGYTF.

This clonotype was detected a few times. The chain carries TRBV6-6 and TRBJ1-4; 8 nucleotides align to TRBD1. V shed 0 bases and J 8 bases; nucleotides not matched to a gene: 5. Germline loops: CDR1 MNHNY, CDR2 SVGAGI (reference sequence). The CDR3 runs 15 residues. The CDR3 DNA sequence: TGTGCCAGCAGTTACTCTTCGACAGGGGCAGAAAAACTGTTTTTT. This translates into CASSYSSTGAEKLFF.

V gene TRBV6-2 or TRBV6-3 combines with J gene TRBJ2-7; possible D gene TRBD2, 6 bases. V was shortened by 7 bases and J by 1 base, with 14 bases between the two germline ends. The CDR3 covers 14 residues. CDR1 and CDR2 (germline): MNHEY, SVGEGT. The chain's CDR3 is CASTRGAQSYEQYF. CDR3 DNA: TGTGCCAGCACCCGCGGGGCTCAATCCTACGAGCAGTACTTC.

The V and J genes are TRBV11-3 and TRBJ2-7, with D maybe TRBD1 (5 bases). V dropped 4 bases and J dropped 5 bases, with 9 bases sitting between them. CDR3 length: 12 residues. Germline CDR1 and CDR2: SGHNT and YENEEA. In DNA form, the CDR3 reads TGTGCCAGCAGCTGGAAGGGGCACGAGCAGTACTTC. Protein product: CASSWKGHEQYF.

This clonotype has only a few counts. The genes are TRBV6-2 or TRBV6-3 and TRBJ1-1; D ambiguous. Germline CDR1 MNHEY, CDR2 SVGEGT. The CDR3 has 13 residues. The ends were cut back, 6 bases at V and 5 bases at J, with 13 bases in the middle. CDR3 nucleotides: TGTGCCAGCAGGACCTCGGGTGGGACTGAAGCTTTCTTT. Amino acid sequence: CASRTSGGTEAFF.

V gene TRBV5-6 combines with J gene TRBJ1-1; no clear D. The CDR3 is 15 residues long. V lost 2 bases to trimming and J lost 1 base, with 12 bases between them. Germline V gives CDR1 SGHDT, CDR2 YYEEEE. In DNA, the CDR3 is TGTGCCAGCAGCTTCGCCGTGAATCCGAACACTGAAGCTTTCTTT. It specifies CASSFAVNPNTEAFF.

This clonotype was seen a handful of times. The chain has TRBV6-5 and TRBJ1-1; weak D call: TRBD1 (5 bases). CDR1 and CDR2 (germline): MNHEY, SVGAGI. The CDR3 totals 13 residues. Trimming took off 8 bases at V and 3 bases at J, with 13 bases between the two ends. CDR3 protein: CASGPRVDTEAFF. As DNA, the CDR3 is TGTGCCAGCGGTCCCAGGGTCGACACTGAAGCTTTCTTT.

This sequence joins TRBV12-3 or TRBV12-4 and TRBJ2-1; D might be TRBD1 (5 bases). Trimming cost V 6 bases and J 9 bases, with 15 bases left between them. The CDR3 consists of 13 residues. The CDR3 sequence: CASSPGSTIEQFF. The CDR3 nucleotides read TGTGCCAGCAGCCCAGGGTCTACAATTGAGCAGTTCTTC.

This clonotype was found a few times. The gene calls are TRBV11-2 and TRBJ1-2; a possible D gene is TRBD1 (5 bases). Germline V gene lookup returns CDR1 SGHAT and CDR2 FQNNGV. There are 14 residues in the CDR3. V was pared by 7 bases and J by 2 bases, with 14 bases between. The DNA of the CDR3 is TGTGCCAGCACCCCTGGGGACCTAAACTATGGCTACACCTTC. It translates to CASTPGDLNYGYTF.

Only a few counts were recorded for this clonotype. CDR3 in DNA: TGTGCCAGCAGCTTAGGCCCGAACTACGAGCAGTACTTC. Its translation: CASSLGPNYEQYF. This chain connects TRBV7-6 to TRBJ2-7, with D unresolved. The CDR3 is 13 residues long. Germline CDR1 SGHVS, CDR2 FNYEAQ. V gave up 1 base and J gave up 3 bases, with 7 bases separating them.

This clonotype was recorded a few times. The chain is built from TRBV12-3 or TRBV12-4 and TRBJ2-5; the match to TRBD2 covers 13 bases. J gave up 2 bases and V 6 bases, and 6 bases lay outside the gene matches. The CDR3 covers 16 residues. In nucleotides, the CDR3 is TGTGCCAGCAGCCCTCTACTAGCGGGAGGGCAAGAGACCCAGTACTTC. It translates to CASSPLLAGGQETQYF.